This TCR beta chain is drawn from a study of CD8+ T cells in alopecia areata. About the study: Treatment of the treated patients consisted of oral tofacitinib, 5 to 10 mg twice daily.

Overall study results and limits: Scalp clonality, along with expanded CD8+ clones among the top 100, was significantly decreased by tofacitinib. Uncertainty remains about how baseline CD8+ expansion links to response, with one nonresponder.

Noted treatment: oral pan-JAK inhibitor, 5-10 mg twice daily. Investigators isolated RNA and reverse transcribed it into cDNA to act as the sequencing template. The repertoire was sequenced with immunoSEQ multiplex PCR; TCRdb's copy has only in-frame clones and lacks some. The repertoire consists of 210,000 or so clones, with more than 55% occurring once and the leading ten covering around 1.3%. As to this clone: The antigen remains unidentified.

Sequences were derived from CD4+ T cells sorted from blood, sampled around week 42, from a patient treated with tofacitinib. This receptor was taken from a human donor with alopecia areata.

Here the CDR3 reads CASSRRQRNTGELFF. The CDR3 nucleotides read TGTGCCAGCAGCAGAAGACAGAGAAACACCGGGGAGCTGTTTTTT. The V gene is TRBV7-2, the J gene TRBJ2-2; TRBD1 might be the D (5 bases). The CDR3 is made up of 15 amino acids. CDR1 and CDR2 (germline): SGHTA, FQGNSA. V lost 5 bases and J lost 2, with 12 bases in between.